Below are 26 T cell receptor beta chains sequenced from a single sample in a study of cytomegalovirus exposure and HLA in healthy donors. The PCR ran on 60 Vbeta and 13 Jbeta primers. Clones were read by immunoSEQ multiplex PCR, and TCRdb kept only the in-frame ones, dropping some. Of approximately 110,000 clones listed, 70% to 80% are singletons. Sequenced material: PBMCs. All receptors derive from a man aged 50 to 60 in good health and CMV-seronegative.

This sequence joins TRBV9 and TRBJ2-5, with D perhaps matching TRBD1 (5 bases). The V and J ends lost 0 bases and 2 bases respectively, with 8 bases between them. Germline CDR1 reads SGDLS; CDR2 reads YYNGEE. The CDR3 contains 14 residues. The CDR3 region is CASSVDAGQETQYF. The CDR3 DNA follows: TGTGCCAGCAGCGTAGATGCAGGGCAAGAGACCCAGTACTTC.

This rearrangement joins TRBV18 to TRBJ2-3, with D uncertain. Per the germline V gene, CDR1 is KGHSH and CDR2 is LQKENI. The CDR3 runs to 14 residues. Trimming stripped 2 bases from V and 3 bases from J, with 9 bases between. CDR3 coding DNA: TGTGCCAGCTCACCATCAACCCGGACAGATACGCAGTATTTT. It encodes CASSPSTRTDTQYF.

The V and J genes are TRBV7-9 and TRBJ2-2; D is perhaps TRBD2 (6 bases). With 5 bases removed from V and 8 bases from J, the gap between germline ends came to 18 bases. Germline CDR1 SEHNR, CDR2 FQNEAQ (reference sequence). The CDR3 sequence is 15 residues long. The CDR3, as DNA: TGTGCCAGCAGCCCCCGAGGAGGGGCCGGAGGGGAGCTGTTTTTT. This translates into CASSPRGGAGGELFF.

The rearrangement joins TRBV5-4 to TRBJ1-6; D not resolved. This CDR3 region has 14 residues. Germline-derived CDR1 and CDR2 are SGHNT and YYREEE (reference sequence). V was cut by 9 bases and J by 7 bases, with 17 bases left in between. CDR3 amino acids: CATNQGGKNSPLHF. The CDR3 DNA is TGTGCCACGAACCAAGGCGGGAAAAATTCACCCCTCCACTTT.

This clone came up a few times. V gene TRBV14 combines with J gene TRBJ1-4, with D unresolved. V was cut by 6 bases and J by 6 bases, with 11 bases left in between. Germline V lookup: CDR1 SGHDN, CDR2 FVKESK. The CDR3 extends over 13 amino acids. The CDR3 reads CASRRAGDEKLFF. CDR3 DNA sequence: TGTGCCAGCAGGCGCGCCGGGGATGAAAAACTGTTTTTT.

The chain uses TRBV25-1 and TRBJ1-2; the D gene is possibly TRBD1 (5 bases). Trimming shortened V by 1 base and J by 8 bases, and 11 bases separated the two germline ends. Germline assignment: CDR1 MGHDK and CDR2 SYGVNS. The CDR3 has 13 residues. The CDR3 reads CASSESREDGYTF. The CDR3 DNA reads as TGTGCCAGCAGTGAATCCAGGGAGGACGGCTACACCTTC.

This clone was picked up a small number of times. V and J are TRBV28 and TRBJ1-2; perhaps TRBD1 as D (5 bases). The CDR3 totals 16 residues. V was shortened by 4 bases and J by 13 bases, with 28 bases between the two germline ends. The germline gives CDR1 MDHEN, CDR2 SYDVKM. CDR3 loop: CASSSPGGPTSNKATF. CDR3 nucleotide sequence: TGTGCCAGCAGTTCCCCCGGGGGACCTACGTCGAATAAGGCCACCTTC.

The chain couples TRBV5-5 to TRBJ2-2, with D possibly being TRBD2 (6 bases). In germline, CDR1 is SGHKS, CDR2 YYEKEE (reference sequence). There are 14 residues in the CDR3. V lost 2 bases and J lost 6, with 11 bases in between. CDR3 amino acids: CASSFGSPAGELFF. The CDR3 DNA is TGTGCCAGCAGCTTCGGGAGTCCCGCCGGGGAGCTGTTTTTT.

This clone was seen just once. The rearrangement joins TRBV2 to TRBJ2-5; 10 bases are a match to TRBD1. Germline V gene data show CDR1 as SNHLY and CDR2 as FYNNEI. This CDR3 is built from 14 residues. V lost 7 bases and J lost 5; bases outside the gene matches: 7. DNA of the CDR3: TGTGCCAGCAACCCGGGACAGGGGAGCGAGACCCAGTACTTC. This gives the protein CASNPGQGSETQYF.

The gene calls are TRBV11-2 and TRBJ2-3; D gene uncertain. The V end lost 7 bases, the J end lost 5 bases, and 10 bases lay between the germline ends. Germline assignment: CDR1 SGHAT and CDR2 FQNNGV. CDR3 length equals 12 residues. In nucleotides, the CDR3 is TGTGCCAGCACAGCAGGTAGAGATACGCAGTATTTT. It is translated as CASTAGRDTQYF.

The chain uses TRBV7-8 and TRBJ2-7; 7 nucleotides agree with TRBD2. Trimming took 4 bases from V and 4 from J; bases not matched to a gene: 10. The CDR3 loop spans 15 amino acids. Per germline, CDR1 SGHVS and CDR2 FQNEAQ. In nucleotides, the CDR3 is TGTGCCAGCAGCTCCTCACTGGCGGGGGTTTACGAGCAGTACTTC. Translation: CASSSSLAGVYEQYF.

The chain carries TRBV7-3 and TRBJ2-1, with D unclear. Germline V gene lookup returns CDR1 SGHTA and CDR2 FQGTGA. Trimming stripped 3 bases from V and 8 bases from J, with 8 bases between. This CDR3 has 12 amino acids. CDR3 bases: TGTGCCAGCAGCTTCAATCGGGATGAGCAGTTCTTC. Translated: CASSFNRDEQFF.

The CDR3 region is CASSLDGKEAFF. CDR3 nucleotides: TGCGCCAGCAGCTTGGACGGGAAGGAGGCTTTCTTT. The genes are TRBV5-1 and TRBJ1-1; D ambiguous. The CDR3 contains 12 residues. Germline-derived CDR1 and CDR2 are SGHRS and YFSETQ. Trimming stripped 0 bases from V and 11 bases from J, with 11 bases between.

This chain uses TRBV5-4 with TRBJ2-2; 9 bases match TRBD1. Trimming at V came to 2 bases and at J to 1 base, leaving 3 bases not matched to a gene. This CDR3 has 16 residues. Germline V lookup: CDR1 SGHNT, CDR2 YYREEE (reference sequence). CDR3: CASSFDRGRNTGELFF. The CDR3 DNA sequence: TGTGCCAGCAGCTTCGACAGGGGGAGGAACACCGGGGAGCTGTTTTTT. Full variable domain (rest looked up from reference TRBV5-4 and TRBJ2-2): ETGVTQSPTHLIKTRGQQVTLRCSSQSGHNTVSWYQQALGQGPQFIFQYYREEENGRGNFPPRFSGLQFPNYSSELNVNALELDDSALYLCASSFDRGRNTGELFFGEGSRLTVL.

The chain joins TRBV19 to TRBJ2-1, with D possibly matching TRBD1 (6 bases). CDR1 and CDR2 (germline): LNHDA, SQIVND (reference sequence). V lost 4 bases and J lost 0, with 10 bases in between. This CDR3 is 15 amino acids long. The CDR3 bases are TGTGCCAGTAGTACCGGGACAAGCTCCTACAATGAGCAGTTCTTC. It encodes CASSTGTSSYNEQFF.

The genes are TRBV5-4 and TRBJ1-2; D is unclear. The CDR3 contains 17 residues. V lost 0 bases to trimming and J lost 6 bases, with 21 bases between them. CDR1 is SGHNT and CDR2 is YYREEE in the germline V gene (reference sequence). CDR3 in amino acids: CASSLGALRWGDNGYTF. For the CDR3, the DNA is TGTGCCAGCAGCTTGGGGGCGCTGCGGTGGGGAGATAATGGCTACACCTTC.

This clone was observed a few times. The chain joins TRBV15 to TRBJ2-5; D remains ambiguous. There are 13 residues in the CDR3. Germline CDR1 LNHNV, CDR2 YYDKDF (reference sequence). The V and J ends lost 3 bases and 6 bases respectively, with 11 bases between them. CDR3 region: CATSSSSVKTQYF. The CDR3 region has the DNA TGTGCCACCAGCAGTTCATCGGTAAAGACCCAGTACTTC. Together with reference TRBV15 and TRBJ2-5, the CDR3 gives the full variable domain: DAMVIQNPRYQVTQFGKPVTLSCSQTLNHNVMYWYQQKSSQAPKLLFHYYDKDFNNEADTPDNFQSRRPNTSFCFLDIRSPGLGDTAMYLCATSSSSVKTQYFGPGTRLLVL.

The J gene is TRBJ1-5, the V gene TRBV5-1; TRBD1 agrees at 7 bases. CDR1 and CDR2 (germline): SGHRS, YFSETQ. The ends lost 4 bases at V and 5 bases at J; junction bases unmatched: 12. This CDR3 has 16 amino acids. CDR3: CASSPQGGRGDQPQHF. DNA for the CDR3: TGCGCCAGCAGCCCTCAGGGGGGCCGAGGGGATCAGCCCCAGCATTTT.

This clone occurred a few times. The chain couples TRBV10-3 to TRBJ1-2; perhaps TRBD1 as D (5 bases). The V and J ends lost 6 bases and 6 bases respectively, with 20 bases between them. Germline lookup yields CDR1 ENHRY and CDR2 SYGVKD. This CDR3 region has 15 residues. The CDR3 spells CAIREGGVKRNGYTF. CDR3 sequence (DNA): TGTGCCATCAGGGAGGGAGGGGTGAAGAGGAATGGCTACACCTTC.

The chain carries TRBV19 and TRBJ2-5; 7 nucleotides match TRBD2. This CDR3 is 13 amino acids long. The J segment lost 2 bases and the V segment lost 7 bases, leaving 4 bases of the junction unmatched. From germline, CDR1 is LNHDA and CDR2 SQIVND (reference sequence). The CDR3 nucleotides read TGTGCCAGTAATGTGGGAGGGCAAGAGACCCAGTACTTC. Amino acids: CASNVGGQETQYF.

The rearrangement uses TRBV30 and TRBJ1-1; 9 bases line up with TRBD1. After removal of 4 bases from V and 3 bases from J, the junction contained 9 bases not matched to a gene. Germline CDR1 is GTSNPN and CDR2 is SVGIG (reference sequence). The CDR3 sequence is 15 residues long. The CDR3 protein is CAWKPGQGWDTEAFF. CDR3 bases: TGTGCCTGGAAACCGGGACAGGGCTGGGACACTGAAGCTTTCTTT.

CDR3 loop: CASSLVLGPNTEAFF. Here the CDR3 DNA reads TGTGCCAGCAGCTTGGTATTGGGGCCGAACACTGAAGCTTTCTTT. The chain couples TRBV5-6 to TRBJ1-1; a weak D match, TRBD1 (5 bases). The CDR3 contains 15 residues. The germline V gene has CDR1 SGHDT and CDR2 YYEEEE. Trimming cost V 0 bases and J 1 base, with 10 bases left between them.

This clone was recorded a few times. V is TRBV11-3 and J is TRBJ1-1, with unresolved D. The CDR3 sequence is 13 residues long. The V gene's germline CDR1 is SGHNT and CDR2 YENEEA. With 6 bases removed from V and 2 bases from J, the gap between germline ends came to 10 bases. The CDR3 loop reads CASSPGVNTEAFF. DNA for the CDR3: TGTGCCAGCAGTCCCGGGGTAAACACTGAAGCTTTCTTT.

This chain connects TRBV4-2 to TRBJ1-1; weak D call: TRBD1 (6 bases). V shed 0 bases and J shed 11 bases, with 10 bases lying between them. CDR1 is LGHNA, CDR2 YNFKEQ, per germline. This CDR3 has 12 residues. The CDR3 loop reads CASSQDHQGAFF. CDR3 in DNA: TGTGCCAGCAGCCAAGACCACCAGGGGGCTTTCTTT.

The V gene is TRBV30, the J gene TRBJ2-7; unclear D gene. The CDR3 covers 12 residues. Trimming removed 3 bases at V and 2 bases at J, with 8 bases between. Germline CDR1 is GTSNPN and CDR2 is SVGIG (reference sequence). In DNA form, the CDR3 reads TGTGCCTGGAGACAGATAGCCTACGAGCAGTACTTC. It specifies CAWRQIAYEQYF.

The chain combines TRBV6-6 with TRBJ1-4; 7 nucleotides align to TRBD1. Per germline, CDR1 MNHNY and CDR2 SVGAGI (reference sequence). V lost 7 bases to trimming and J lost 8 bases; unmatched junction nucleotides: 13. The CDR3 totals 15 residues. The CDR3 DNA is TGTGCCAGCAAGGGTGTAGGGGGCGCCCGCGAAAAACTGTTTTTT. Translated: CASKGVGGAREKLFF.